The source of this T cell receptor beta chain is a study of graft-versus-host responses after intestinal transplantation. Across the study: Transplants were multivisceral, liver-intestinal, or isolated intestinal. Anti-thymocyte globulin induction was given to all recipients, followed by tacrolimus and steroids for around 3 years.

Findings and caveats of the study: Elevated graft-versus-host to host-versus-graft clonal ratios in allografts were recorded for patients with graft-donor T cell macrochimerism. The highest levels of circulating GvH clones went along with early declines in HvG clones after transplant.

Method: immunoSEQ multiplex PCR; TCRdb's copy keeps in-frame clones and lacks some. The data show over 85,000 clones, with about 94% seen just once and approximately 0.2% held by the top ten. This clone was observed a single time. Its specificity is unknown. V dropped 0 bases and J dropped 0 bases, with 11 bases sitting between them. The length of the CDR3 is 16 residues. Germline values: CDR1 MGHRA, CDR2 YSYEKL. This TCR was recovered from a human donor who was the organ donor for an intestinal transplant. The chain couples TRBV4-1 to TRBJ1-1; D is possibly TRBD1 (6 bases). Material: unstimulated CD4+ T cells sorted from spleen or lymph node cells, obtained before transplant. The chain's CDR3 is CASSQENRGLNTEAFF. DNA for the CDR3: TGCGCCAGCAGCCAAGAGAATCGGGGGCTGAACACTGAAGCTTTCTTT.